This T cell receptor beta chain came from a study of T cells after somatic rescue of genetic block. This CDR3 comprises 12 residues. V lost 3 bases to trimming and J lost 7 bases, with 12 bases between them. Germline V CDR1 and CDR2: SQVTM, ANQGSEA. TCRdb keeps only in-frame clones here, not all; method: immunoSEQ multiplex PCR. The data show 68,000 or so clones, with less than 95% seen just once and around 3% held by the top ten. This receptor was taken from a man aged 35 to 55. The sequenced material came from peripheral blood mononuclear cells (PBMCs). The V gene is TRBV29-1, the J gene TRBJ1-1, with a possible D match to TRBD1 (5 bases). DNA for the CDR3: TGCAGCGTTGAGGCAGGGCTGGATGAAGCTTTCTTT. Translated, it gives CSVEAGLDEAFF.